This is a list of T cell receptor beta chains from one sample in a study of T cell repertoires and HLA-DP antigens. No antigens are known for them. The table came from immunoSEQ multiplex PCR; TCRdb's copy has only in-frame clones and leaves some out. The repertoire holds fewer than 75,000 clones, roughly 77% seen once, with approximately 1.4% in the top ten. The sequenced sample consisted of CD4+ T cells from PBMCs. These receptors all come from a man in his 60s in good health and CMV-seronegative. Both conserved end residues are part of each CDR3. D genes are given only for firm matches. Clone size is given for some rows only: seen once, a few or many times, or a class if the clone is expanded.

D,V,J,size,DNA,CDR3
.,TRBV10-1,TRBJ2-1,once,TGCGCCAGCAGTGAGGGGGGAATCGTATCCTACAATGAGCAGTTCTTC,CASSEGGIVSYNEQFF
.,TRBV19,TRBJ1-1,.,TGTGCCAGTAGGTGGGGGAGGACTGAAGCTTTCTTT,CASRWGRTEAFF
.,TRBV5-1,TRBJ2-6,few,TGCGCCAGCAGCTTGAATGGGGCTGGGGCCAACGTCCTGACTTTC,CASSLNGAGANVLTF
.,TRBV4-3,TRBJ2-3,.,TGCGCCAGCAGCCAAGCGGGGACCACAGATACGCAGTATTTT,CASSQAGTTDTQYF
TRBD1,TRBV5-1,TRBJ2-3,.,TGCGCCAGCAGGATAAACACAGGGGTGGATACGCAGTATTTT,CASRINTGVDTQYF
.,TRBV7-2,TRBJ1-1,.,TGTGCCAGCAGCTTAGAGGAGCGACGACAAGCTTTCTTT,CASSLEERRQAFF
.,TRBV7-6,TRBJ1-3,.,TGTGCCAGCAGCTTAGGGCACGGCTCTGGAAACACCATATATTTT,CASSLGHGSGNTIYF
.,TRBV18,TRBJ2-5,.,TGTGCCAGCTCACCCGTCGACAGCAGGTGGGAGACCCAGTACTTC,CASSPVDSRWETQYF
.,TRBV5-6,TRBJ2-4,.,TGTGCCAGCAGCTTGGCCGTGACAGCCAAAAACATTCAGTACTTC,CASSLAVTAKNIQYF
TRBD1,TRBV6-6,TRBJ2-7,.,TGTGCCAGCAGTGGGGGGACAGGTGTCTCCTACGAGCAGTACTTC,CASSGGTGVSYEQYF
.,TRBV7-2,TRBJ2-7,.,TGTGCCAGCAGCTTAGTGAAGTACGAGCAGTACTTC,CASSLVKYEQYF
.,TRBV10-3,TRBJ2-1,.,TGTGCCATCAGTGAGTCGAGACCCTCAGAGGAGCAGTTCTTC,CAISESRPSEEQFF
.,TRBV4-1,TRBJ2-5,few,TGCGCCAGCAGCCGGGGGGAGACCCAGTACTTC,CASSRGETQYF
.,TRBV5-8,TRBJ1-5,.,TGTGCCAGCGCGATATCGCGTCTTAGCAATCAGCCCCAGCATTTT,CASAISRLSNQPQHF
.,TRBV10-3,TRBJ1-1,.,TGTGCCGCCGCCCCCAGGGATACTGAAGCTTTCTTT,CAAAPRDTEAFF
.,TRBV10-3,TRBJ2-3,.,TGTGCCATCAGAGGGGACACTGGGTCGGATACGCAGTATTTT,CAIRGDTGSDTQYF
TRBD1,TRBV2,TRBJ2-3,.,TGTGCCAGCACTGGACAGGGAGGTGGCACAGATACGCAGTATTTT,CASTGQGGGTDTQYF
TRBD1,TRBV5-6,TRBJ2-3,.,TGTGCCAGCAGCTTTCTGACAGGGGGAAGAACTGATACGCAGTATTTT,CASSFLTGGRTDTQYF
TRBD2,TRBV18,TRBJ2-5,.,TGTGCCAGCTCGCCTAGCGGGGGAGAGACCCAGTACTTC,CASSPSGGETQYF
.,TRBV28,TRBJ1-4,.,TGTGCCAGTGCAACTAATGAAAAACTGTTTTTT,CASATNEKLFF
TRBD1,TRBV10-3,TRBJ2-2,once,TGTGCCATCAGTGCCTCAGGGGGATGGACCACCGGGGAGCTGTTTTTT,CAISASGGWTTGELFF
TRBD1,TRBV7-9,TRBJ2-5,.,TGTGCCAGCAGCGAGGACAGGCTCCAAGAGACCCAGTACTTC,CASSEDRLQETQYF
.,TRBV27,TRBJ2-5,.,TGTGCCAGCAGTCTCGGGACACCCGTTCAAGAGACCCAGTACTTC,CASSLGTPVQETQYF
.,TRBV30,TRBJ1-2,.,TGTGCCTGGAGTATACTGCGAGAAGCCTACTATGGCTACACCTTC,CAWSILREAYYGYTF
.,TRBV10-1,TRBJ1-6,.,TGCGCCAGCAGTGAGTCTTACGGTTCACCCCTCCACTTT,CASSESYGSPLHF
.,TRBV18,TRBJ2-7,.,TGTGCCAGCTCACGGGCGGGACCTGTGGACGAGCAGTACTTC,CASSRAGPVDEQYF
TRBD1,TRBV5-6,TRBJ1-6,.,TGTGCCAGCAGAAGATCCGGGACAGGGATCCATAATTCACCCCTCCACTTT,CASRRSGTGIHNSPLHF
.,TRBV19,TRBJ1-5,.,TGTGCCAGTAGTATCAACCCGGGTAGGGGAGGCAATCAGCCCCAGCATTTT,CASSINPGRGGNQPQHF
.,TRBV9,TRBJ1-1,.,TGTGCCAGCAGCAAAAACACAGGGTTGGGGACTGAAGCTTTCTTT,CASSKNTGLGTEAFF
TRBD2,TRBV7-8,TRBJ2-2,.,TGTGCCAGCAGCCCAGTGGTCCCAGCGGGGTACACCGGGGAGCTGTTTTTT,CASSPVVPAGYTGELFF
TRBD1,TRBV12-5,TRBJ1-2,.,TGTGCTAGTGGTTTCCGGACAGGGGGCGCGGACTATGGCTACACCTTC,CASGFRTGGADYGYTF
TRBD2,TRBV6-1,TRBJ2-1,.,TGTGCCAGCAGTGAATTTTCACTAGCGGGAGAAAGGCAGCAGTTCTTC,CASSEFSLAGERQQFF
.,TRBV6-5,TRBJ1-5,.,TGTGCCAGCAGTCCCGGGGAACAAGGGAGGCCCCAGCATTTT,CASSPGEQGRPQHF
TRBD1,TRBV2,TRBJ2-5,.,TGTGCCACCGATGGTCTCCGGGACAGGGGGCTCCAAGAGACCCAGTACTTC,CATDGLRDRGLQETQYF
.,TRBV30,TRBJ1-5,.,TGTGCCTGGAGCGCCGGGACTTCCCACAATCAGCCCCAGCATTTT,CAWSAGTSHNQPQHF
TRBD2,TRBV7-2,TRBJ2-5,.,TGTGCCAGCAGCTTTCAGCGGGGTGCAAAAGAGACCCAGTACTTC,CASSFQRGAKETQYF
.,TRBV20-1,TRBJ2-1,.,TGCAGTGCTAGTGCTCGGAATGAGCAGTTCTTC,CSASARNEQFF
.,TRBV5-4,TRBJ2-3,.,TGTGCCAGCAGCTCCAGGGGCCGGACAGATACGCAGTATTTT,CASSSRGRTDTQYF
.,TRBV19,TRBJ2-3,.,TGTGCCAGTAGTATAGGCCGGACCCCTAGCACAGATACGCAGTATTTT,CASSIGRTPSTDTQYF
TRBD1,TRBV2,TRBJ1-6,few,TGTGCCAGCGCGCCGGGACAGGGCTATAATTCACCCCTCCACTTT,CASAPGQGYNSPLHF
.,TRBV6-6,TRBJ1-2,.,TGTGCCAGCAGCCGAACAGGGAACTATGGCTACACCTTC,CASSRTGNYGYTF
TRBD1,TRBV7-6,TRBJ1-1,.,TGTGCCAGCAGCGTAACGACAGGGGTGAACACTGAAGCTTTCTTT,CASSVTTGVNTEAFF
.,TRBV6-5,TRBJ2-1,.,TGTGCCAGCAGTTACAGGGACGGCGAGCAGTTCTTC,CASSYRDGEQFF
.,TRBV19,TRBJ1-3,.,TGTGCCAGTATACAGTCCCGCGGAAACACCATATATTTT,CASIQSRGNTIYF
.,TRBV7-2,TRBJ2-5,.,TGTGCCAGCAGCTCTCCCCCCACACCCCAAGAGACCCAGTACTTC,CASSSPPTPQETQYF
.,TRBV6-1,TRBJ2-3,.,TGTGCCAGCAATCGGGACCGGGAAGATACGCAGTATTTT,CASNRDREDTQYF
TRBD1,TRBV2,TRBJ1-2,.,TGTGCCAGCAGTGTCTCCGGGACAGTCAACTATGGCTACACCTTC,CASSVSGTVNYGYTF
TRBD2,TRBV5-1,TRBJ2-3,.,TGCGCCAGCAGCCCGGGACTAGCGGGGGGCTACACAGATACGCAGTATTTT,CASSPGLAGGYTDTQYF
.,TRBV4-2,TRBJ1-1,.,TGTGCCAGCAGCCAAGATTGGCGGGGTAACACTGAAGCTTTCTTT,CASSQDWRGNTEAFF
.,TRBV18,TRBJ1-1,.,TGTGCCAGCTCACCACAGAAAAGGCTGAACACTGAAGCTTTCTTT,CASSPQKRLNTEAFF